Listed here are 5 T cell receptor beta chains from one sample, sequenced in a study of T-cell reconstitution after alpha-beta-depleted transplantation in children. Unique molecular identifiers were used to barcode this TCRbeta library. One entry per CDR3 protein results from TCRdb running MiXCR on the PCR reads. The sample lists about 230,000 distinct CDR3 sequences, 7.5% to 10% occurring once. Here the sequenced sample was PBMCs from the stem cell graft donor, taken from the stem cell graft. The receptor set was obtained from a human donor who donated a stem cell graft to a child with SCID.

On this clonotype itself: A read error may be the cause here, since a much bigger clone is one base away. This chain connects TRBV5-1 to TRBJ1-4; possible D gene TRBD1, 6 bases. The CDR3 is 16 amino acids. CDR1 is SGHRS, CDR2 YFSETQ, per germline. CDR3 loop: CASSLKQGEFNDKLFF. CDR3 DNA: TGCGCCAGCAGCTTAAAACAGGGCGAATTTAATGACAAACTGTTTTTT.

At least ten counts were recorded for this clonotype. The gene calls are TRBV28 and TRBJ2-7; 8 bases fit TRBD1. From germline, CDR1 is MDHEN and CDR2 SYDVKM. The V gene end was trimmed by 7 bases and the J gene end by 5 bases; junction bases not matched to a gene: 10. The CDR3 loop spans 14 amino acids. Written as DNA, the CDR3 is TGTGCCAGCACCACTGACAGGGGATTCGACGAGCAGTACTTC. Its translation: CASTTDRGFDEQYF.

At least ten counts were recorded for this clonotype. V is TRBV5-1 and J is TRBJ2-1; 7 bases are a match to TRBD1. CDR3 length: 12 residues. The junction had 4 bases not matched to a gene; V was cut back by 0 bases and J by 13 bases. The germline V gene encodes CDR1 SGHRS and CDR2 YFSETQ. The CDR3 DNA follows: TGCGCCAGCAGCTTGGCCGGGACAGTTCAGTTCTTC. Its translation: CASSLAGTVQFF. The full variable domain, in which reference TRBV5-1 and TRBJ2-1 provide the parts outside the CDR3, is KAGVTQTPRYLIKTRGQQVTLSCSPISGHRSVSWYQQTPGQGLQFLFEYFSETQRNKGNFPGRFSGRQFSNSRSEMNVSTLELGDSALYLCASSLAGTVQFFGPGTRLTVL.

This clonotype was detected ten times or more. The rearrangement joins TRBV5-1 to TRBJ2-3; a weak D match, TRBD2 (5 bases). Germline CDR1 reads SGHRS; CDR2 reads YFSETQ. V dropped 6 bases and J dropped 5 bases, with 16 bases sitting between them. This CDR3 region has 14 residues. CDR3 sequence (DNA): TGCGCCAGCAACCGGGGATTAACGGGAGATACGCAGTATTTT. It specifies CASNRGLTGDTQYF.

This clonotype was counted many times. The chain carries TRBV5-6 and TRBJ2-5; D is uncertain. Trimming left V 0 bases short and J 0 bases short, with 9 bases between. Germline CDR1 and CDR2: SGHDT and YYEEEE. The CDR3 length is 15 residues. The CDR3 nucleotides are TGTGCCAGCAGCTTGGGAATCCAGTACCAAGAGACCCAGTACTTC. Its translation: CASSLGIQYQETQYF. Filled out from reference TRBV5-6 and TRBJ2-5, the complete variable domain reads DAGVTQSPTHLIKTRGQQVTLRCSPKSGHDTVSWYQQALGQGPQFIFQYYEEEERQRGNFPDRFSGHQFPNYSSELNVNALLLGDSALYLCASSLGIQYQETQYFGPGTRLLVL.